Described below is a single TCR beta chain sequence and its context. Its antigen is still unknown. This specimen comes from a study of graft-versus-host responses after intestinal transplantation. About the research overall: Multivisceral, liver-intestinal, or isolated intestinal transplants were given to recipients.

CDR3 length equals 13 residues. The V gene's germline CDR1 is MNHNY and CDR2 SVGAGI (reference sequence). Trimming cost V 0 bases and J 5 bases, with 5 bases left between them. Overall study findings and caveats: The recipient marrow held GvH clones, and some of them showed up first in ileum or blood.

Some clones are missing from TCRdb's copy, which holds only in-frame ones; the method was immunoSEQ multiplex PCR. The sample holds 90,000 to 120,000 clones, 87% seen once. The material sequenced was unstimulated CD4+ T cells sorted from spleen or lymph node cells, taken before transplant. This rearrangement joins TRBV6-6 to TRBJ1-5; D unresolved. The clonotype comes from a human donor who was the organ donor for an intestinal transplant. CDR3 loop: CASSYSRDQPQHF. The CDR3 nucleotides read TGTGCCAGCAGTTACTCGAGGGATCAGCCCCAGCATTTT.